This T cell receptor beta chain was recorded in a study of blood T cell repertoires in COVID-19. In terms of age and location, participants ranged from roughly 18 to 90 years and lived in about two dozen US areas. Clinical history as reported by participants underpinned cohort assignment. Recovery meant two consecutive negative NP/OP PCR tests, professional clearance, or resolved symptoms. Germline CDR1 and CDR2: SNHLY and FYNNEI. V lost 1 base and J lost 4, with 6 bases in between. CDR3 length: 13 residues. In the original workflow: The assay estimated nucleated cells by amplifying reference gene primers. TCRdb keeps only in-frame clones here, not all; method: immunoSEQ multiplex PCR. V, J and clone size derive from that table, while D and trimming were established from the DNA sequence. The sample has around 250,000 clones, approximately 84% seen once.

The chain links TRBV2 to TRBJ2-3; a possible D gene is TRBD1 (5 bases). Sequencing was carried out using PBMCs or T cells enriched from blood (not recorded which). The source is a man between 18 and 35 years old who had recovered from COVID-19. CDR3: CASSEEGPDTQYF. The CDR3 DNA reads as TGTGCCAGCAGTGAAGAGGGGCCAGATACGCAGTATTTT. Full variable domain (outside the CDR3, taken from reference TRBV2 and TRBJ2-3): EPEVTQTPSHQVTQMGQEVILRCVPISNHLYFYWYRQILGQKVEFLVSFYNNEISEKSEIFDDQFSVERPDGSNFTLKIRSTKLEDSAMYFCASSEEGPDTQYFGPGTRLTVL.